This is a list of T cell receptor beta chains from one sample in a study of T cells in Graves' hyperthyroidism and ophthalmopathy. Each CDR3 protein is one row after TCRdb ran MiXCR on the multiplex PCR reads. The sample comprises under 350,000 distinct CDR3 sequences, about 18% of which are singletons, and roughly 49% rests with the top ten. Sequenced material: blood. The source of these receptors is a woman aged 45-65 years with Graves' hyperthyroidism. Both conserved end residues are part of each CDR3. Part of the rows lack a size; the others show once, few, many or a class for expanded clones.

j_call v_call clone_size cdr3_aa
TRBJ2-1 TRBV7-9 few CASSLVTGRYNEQFF
TRBJ2-1 TRBV5-6 few CASSFSLRGRVRNEQFF
TRBJ1-5 TRBV20-1 - CSADQGGQPQHF
TRBJ1-2 TRBV20-1 - CSARRHTGTVINYGYTF
TRBJ1-5 TRBV18 few CASSPGRGGSNQPQHF
TRBJ2-2 TRBV30 many CAWRREGTGELFF
TRBJ1-2 TRBV6-1 many CASSWTGGVSDYGYTF
TRBJ1-5 TRBV6-1 few CASSDRINQPQHF
TRBJ2-2 TRBV7-3 few CASSSQGESGELFF
TRBJ1-1 TRBV12-3/TRBV12-4 many CASSRSRVTPNTEAFF
TRBJ2-1 TRBV14 few CASSQQDYYNEQFF
TRBJ1-1 TRBV6-1 many CASRNDRLNTEAFF
TRBJ1-2 TRBV20-1 many CSALGLTNYGYTF
TRBJ1-2 TRBV19 many CASSTGQGTYGYTF
TRBJ2-1 TRBV12-3/TRBV12-4 many CASSPVAAGEQFF
TRBJ2-1 TRBV6-1 - CASWGLGDNEQFF
TRBJ1-2 TRBV3-1 - CASSSTQALRGYTF
TRBJ2-7 TRBV19 - CASSPSGRDYEQYF
TRBJ2-3 TRBV19 few CASSNRQGGPSADTQYF
TRBJ2-5 TRBV27 many CASSQRLAVETQYF
TRBJ1-5 TRBV6-1 few CASSERDRGSNQPQHF
TRBJ1-1 TRBV5-5 many CASSLAGGIGGTEAFF
TRBJ2-3 TRBV6-2/TRBV6-3 many CASSNHGADTQYF
TRBJ2-7 TRBV4-1 - CASSQDRVTDRHYEQYF
TRBJ2-5 TRBV14 few CASSQEQRETQYF
TRBJ2-1 TRBV20-1 few CSARDGRSLEENEQFF
TRBJ2-1 TRBV20-1 - CSASWRSSYNEQFF
TRBJ1-2 TRBV5-6 - CASRNQDSSYGYTF
TRBJ1-2 TRBV5-1 once CASRNTGTVPSNYGYTF
TRBJ2-3 TRBV7-8 many CASSLPRDRAHPTDTQYF
TRBJ1-1 TRBV4-1 - CASSQGPLNTEAFF
TRBJ2-7 TRBV12-3/TRBV12-4 - CASSLDTGAEQYF
TRBJ2-3 TRBV7-3 - CASSNSWDTQYF
TRBJ2-2 TRBV11-2 many CASSPTPVGTLTGELFF
TRBJ1-1 TRBV10-2 - CASLEFLNTEAFF
TRBJ1-1 TRBV19 few CASSRRYQGSTEAFF
TRBJ2-1 TRBV19 - CASSDPGGRSYNEQFF
TRBJ2-4 TRBV3-1 many CASSPFGTSGAVAKNIQYF
TRBJ2-1 TRBV29-1 few CSDLSGSLLNEQFF
TRBJ2-7 TRBV20-1 many CSAEGLVSPYEQYF
TRBJ1-1 TRBV20-1 many CSAVNRESTTEAFF
TRBJ1-4 TRBV2 - CASQEQGVNEKLFF
TRBJ2-1 TRBV6-1 - CASGGAENEQFF
TRBJ2-1 TRBV11-2 many CASSEPFGRSVYNEQFF
TRBJ2-1 TRBV20-1 - CSATPGTVIRGRDEQFF
TRBJ2-7 TRBV2 many CASSDRDLSYEQYF
TRBJ2-7 TRBV20-1 - CSARDPVRSLVEQYF
TRBJ1-1 TRBV4-1 few CASSPPVGRTAEAFF
TRBJ2-3 TRBV5-8 few CASGGTGGPTDTQYF
TRBJ2-5 TRBV11-2 once CASSSLAGMRTQYF
TRBJ2-1 TRBV5-5 few CASRMGQGARSSEQFF
TRBJ1-2 TRBV24-1 - CATSDSTGRDYGYTF
TRBJ2-1 TRBV5-5 few CASSLHPLAGVGHNEQFF
TRBJ2-3 TRBV6-1 few CASRKRGDDTQYF